This T cell receptor (beta chain) is drawn from a study of T cell changes during pregnancy in multiple sclerosis. Repertoires were generated with immunoSEQ multiplex PCR, while TCRdb's copy carries only in-frame clones and drops some. The sample lists under 50,000 clones, about 92% seen once, with about 8.3% in the top ten. The CDR3 consists of 14 residues. Germline CDR1 is SNHLY and CDR2 is FYNNEI. V dropped 10 bases and J dropped 2 bases, with 15 bases sitting between them. The clonotype originates from a female donor with multiple sclerosis, enrolled in a pregnancy study. This sequence joins TRBV2 and TRBJ1-5, with TRBD1 as a possible D gene (6 bases). The sample in question was CD8+ T cells from peripheral blood mononuclear cells, obtained in the third trimester of pregnancy. DNA of the CDR3: TGTGCCACCGAGGGAGGGGGGGGCAATCAGCCCCAGCATTTT. Its translation is CATEGGGGNQPQHF.